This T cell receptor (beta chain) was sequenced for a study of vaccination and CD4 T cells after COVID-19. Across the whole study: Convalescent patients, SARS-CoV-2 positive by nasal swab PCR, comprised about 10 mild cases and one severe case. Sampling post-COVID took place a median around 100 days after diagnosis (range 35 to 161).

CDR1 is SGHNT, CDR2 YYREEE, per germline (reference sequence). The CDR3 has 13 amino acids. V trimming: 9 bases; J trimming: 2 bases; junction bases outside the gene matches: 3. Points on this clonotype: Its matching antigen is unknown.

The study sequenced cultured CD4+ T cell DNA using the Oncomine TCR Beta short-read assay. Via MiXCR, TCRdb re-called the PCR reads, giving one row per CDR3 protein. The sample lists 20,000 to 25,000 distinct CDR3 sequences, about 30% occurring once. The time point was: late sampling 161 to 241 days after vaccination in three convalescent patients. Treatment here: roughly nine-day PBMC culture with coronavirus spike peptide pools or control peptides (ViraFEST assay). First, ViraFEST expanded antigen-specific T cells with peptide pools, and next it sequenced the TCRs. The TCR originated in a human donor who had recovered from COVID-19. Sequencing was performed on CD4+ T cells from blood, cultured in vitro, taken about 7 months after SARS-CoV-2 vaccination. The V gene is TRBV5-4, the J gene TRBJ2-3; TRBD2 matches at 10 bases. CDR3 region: CAIGTSDTDTQYF. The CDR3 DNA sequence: TGTGCCATCGGGACTAGCGACACAGATACGCAGTATTTT. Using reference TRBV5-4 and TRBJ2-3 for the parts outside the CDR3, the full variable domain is ETGVTQSPTHLIKTRGQQVTLRCSSQSGHNTVSWYQQALGQGPQFIFQYYREEENGRGNFPPRFSGLQFPNYSSELNVNALELDDSALYLCAIGTSDTDTQYFGPGTRLTVL.